The source of this T cell receptor beta chain is a study of long-term antiretroviral therapy in people with HIV. Findings and caveats of the study: ART adherence, viral resistance and therapy changes were not recorded. Clones that had undergone expansion before ART prevailed in the repertoire throughout all time points.

At the survey level, the v3.0 immunoSEQ assay was run. This table comes from immunoSEQ multiplex PCR, and its TCRdb copy is limited to in-frame clones, with some not included. Of around 26,000 clones listed, almost 85% are singletons. From germline, CDR1 is MNHEY and CDR2 SVGAGI. The CDR3 is 14 amino acids. The germline V and J ends were trimmed by 6 bases and 3 bases, with 14 bases remaining between them. Remarks on this clone: Its antigen is unknown.

This chain links TRBV6-5 with TRBJ1-1, with D hard to call. This specimen consisted of unsorted PBMCs, obtained 1.1 years before starting antiretroviral therapy. The TCR originated in a woman aged 25 to 39 with HIV. CDR3 sequence reads: CASSYRGRHTEAFF. The CDR3 DNA reads as TGTGCCAGCAGCTACCGTGGGCGACACACTGAAGCTTTCTTT.